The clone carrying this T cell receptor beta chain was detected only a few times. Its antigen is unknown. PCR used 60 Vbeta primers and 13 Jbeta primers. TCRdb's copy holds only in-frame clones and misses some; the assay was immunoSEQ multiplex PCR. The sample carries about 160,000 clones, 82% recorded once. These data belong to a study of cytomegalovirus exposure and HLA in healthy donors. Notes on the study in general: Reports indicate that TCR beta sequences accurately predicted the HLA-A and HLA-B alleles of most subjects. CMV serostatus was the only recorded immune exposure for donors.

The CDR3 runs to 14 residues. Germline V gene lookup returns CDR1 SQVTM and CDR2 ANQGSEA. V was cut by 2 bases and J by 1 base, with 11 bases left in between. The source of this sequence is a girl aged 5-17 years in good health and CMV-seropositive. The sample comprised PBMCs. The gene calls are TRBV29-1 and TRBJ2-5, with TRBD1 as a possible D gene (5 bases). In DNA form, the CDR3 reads TGCAGCGTTGAAAGGCCAGGGCTCCAAGAGACCCAGTACTTC. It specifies CSVERPGLQETQYF.